This TCR beta chain emerged from a study of T cell repertoires in cytomegalovirus infection. This clonotype was found a few times. Its antigen is unidentified. The CDR3 covers 17 residues. Trimming cost V 4 bases and J 4 bases; bases outside gene matches: 10. The germline gives CDR1 SGHAT, CDR2 FQNNGV. MiXCR, applied by TCRdb to the reads, yields one record per CDR3 protein. The sample shows some 560,000 distinct CDR3 sequences, around 40% of them seen only once. The sample was cultured PBMCs, taken from culture after CMV antigen stimulation. The chain has TRBV11-2 and TRBJ2-2; 9 positions agree with TRBD2. The source of this sequence is a human donor in good health (CMV status not recorded). Some clones in this sample may be carry-over from other donors' samples. The CDR3 here is CASSSFLAGGLTGELFF. The DNA for the CDR3 is TGTGCCAGCAGCTCCTTTCTCGCGGGAGGGCTCACCGGGGAGCTGTTTTTT.